This T cell receptor (beta chain) was observed in a study of blood T cell repertoires in COVID-19. Study background: Donors in the United States, Italy and Spain gave samples during acute or convalescent COVID-19. From T cells, B-cell-depleted T cells, or PBMCs came the material, which was cDNA or gDNA.

Original data processing: Reference gene primers were amplified, and this amplification served to estimate nucleated cell counts. Profiled with immunoSEQ multiplex PCR; TCRdb holds only in-frame clones, not every one. That table gives V, J and clone size, and the DNA gave D and trimming. The sample records 200,000 to 300,000 clones, about 90% being singletons. Of note for this clone: Other DNA sequences in this specimen translate into the identical CDR3.

The sample was peripheral blood. This sequence originates from a man aged 55 to 69 who had recovered from COVID-19.

CDR3 nucleotide sequence: TGTGCCAGCAGCCGTTCTAGCACAGATACGCAGTATTTT. This gives the protein CASSRSSTDTQYF. The V call is TRBV12-3 or TRBV12-4, the J call TRBJ2-3; D is unresolved. Trimming left V 6 bases short and J 0 bases short, with 7 bases between. The CDR3 is 13 residues long.